The table lists the clone carrying this T cell receptor beta chain with a count of one. The antigen is unknown. PCR used 60 Vbeta primers and 13 Jbeta primers. Some clones are missing from TCRdb's copy, which holds only in-frame ones; the method was immunoSEQ multiplex PCR. The table has tens of thousands of clones, less than 75% seen once; the top ten hold approximately 11%. The data derive from a study of cytomegalovirus exposure and HLA in healthy donors. Study-wide background: Earlier sequencing of 200 million or so T cells yielded approximately 100 million unique TCR beta sequences.

Study results and limitations: Being productive about 90% or about 30% of the time was typical of most TCR beta V segments in an earlier analysis.

Input material: PBMCs. This TCR came from a woman in her 30s in good health and CMV-seronegative.

For the CDR3, the DNA is TGTGCCAGCAGCTTAATCAGGACAGTCAATGAAAAACTGTTTTTT. It specifies CASSLIRTVNEKLFF. This chain connects TRBV11-2 to TRBJ1-4; D might be TRBD1 (6 bases). From germline, CDR1 is SGHAT and CDR2 FQNNGV. The V and J ends lost 2 bases and 5 bases respectively, with 12 bases between them. This CDR3 is built from 15 residues.